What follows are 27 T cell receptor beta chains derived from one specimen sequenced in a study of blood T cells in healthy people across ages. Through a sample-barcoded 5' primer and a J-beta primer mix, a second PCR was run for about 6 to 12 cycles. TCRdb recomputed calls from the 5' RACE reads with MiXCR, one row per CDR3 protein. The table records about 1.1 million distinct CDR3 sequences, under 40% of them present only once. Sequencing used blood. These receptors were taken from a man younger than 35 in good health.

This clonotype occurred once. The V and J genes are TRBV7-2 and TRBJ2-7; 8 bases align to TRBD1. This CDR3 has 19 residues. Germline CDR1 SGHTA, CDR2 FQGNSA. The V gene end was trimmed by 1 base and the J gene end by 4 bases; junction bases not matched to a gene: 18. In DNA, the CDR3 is TGTGCCAGCAGCTTAGGGGGACAGGCCATTCTAGCTTCTTCGTACGAGCAGTACTTC. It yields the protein CASSLGGQAILASSYEQYF.

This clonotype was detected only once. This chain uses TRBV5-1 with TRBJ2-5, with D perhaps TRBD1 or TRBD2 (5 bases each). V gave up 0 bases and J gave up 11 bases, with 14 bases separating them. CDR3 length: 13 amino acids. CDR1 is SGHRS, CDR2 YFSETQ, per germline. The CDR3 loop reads CASSLAEVPGQYF. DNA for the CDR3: TGCGCCAGCAGCTTGGCGGAGGTTCCAGGGCAGTACTTC.

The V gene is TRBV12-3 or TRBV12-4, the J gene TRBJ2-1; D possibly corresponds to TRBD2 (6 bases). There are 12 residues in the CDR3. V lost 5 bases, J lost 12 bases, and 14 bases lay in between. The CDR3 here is CASSPQSGVQFF. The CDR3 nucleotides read TGTGCCAGCAGTCCTCAGTCGGGGGTGCAGTTCTTC.

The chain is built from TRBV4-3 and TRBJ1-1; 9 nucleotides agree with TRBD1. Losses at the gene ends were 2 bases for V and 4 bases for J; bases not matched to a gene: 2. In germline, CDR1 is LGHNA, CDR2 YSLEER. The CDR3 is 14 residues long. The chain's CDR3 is CASSQNRGPTEAFF. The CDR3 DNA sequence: TGCGCCAGCAGCCAAAACAGGGGGCCCACTGAAGCTTTCTTT.

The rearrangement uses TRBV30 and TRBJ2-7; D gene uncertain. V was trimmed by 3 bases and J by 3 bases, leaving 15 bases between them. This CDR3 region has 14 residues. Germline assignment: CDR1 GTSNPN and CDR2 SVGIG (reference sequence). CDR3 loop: CAWSMGSTFYEQYF. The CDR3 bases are TGTGCCTGGAGCATGGGCTCCACGTTCTACGAGCAGTACTTC.

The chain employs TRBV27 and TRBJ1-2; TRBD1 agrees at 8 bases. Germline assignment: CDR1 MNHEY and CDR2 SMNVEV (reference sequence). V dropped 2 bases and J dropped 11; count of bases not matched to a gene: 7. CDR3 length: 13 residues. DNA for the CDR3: TGTGCCAGCAGTTTAAGGGTCGACAGGGGTTACACCTTC. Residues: CASSLRVDRGYTF.

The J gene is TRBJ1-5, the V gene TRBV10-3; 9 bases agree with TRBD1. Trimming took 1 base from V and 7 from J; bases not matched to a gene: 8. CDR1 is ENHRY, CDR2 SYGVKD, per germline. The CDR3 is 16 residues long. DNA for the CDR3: TGTGCCATCAGTGAGTACGGGGGACAGGGTGACCAGCCCCAGCATTTT. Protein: CAISEYGGQGDQPQHF.

The CDR3 DNA follows: TGTGCCAGCAGATCGGACAGGAGCTCCTACAATGAGCAGTACTTC. Its translation: CASRSDRSSYNEQYF. The chain uses TRBV5-5 and TRBJ2-1, with 7 nucleotides matching TRBD1. The DNA end lines up better with TRBJ2-7; the J call may be wrong. The CDR3 totals 15 residues. In germline, CDR1 is SGHKS, CDR2 YYEKEE (reference sequence).

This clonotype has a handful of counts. The CDR3 loop is CASSQKNYGYTF. The CDR3 region has the DNA TGTGCCAGCAGTCAGAAGAACTATGGCTACACCTTC. V gene TRBV7-9 combines with J gene TRBJ1-2; D unresolved. CDR1 is SEHNR and CDR2 is FQNEAQ in the germline V gene (reference sequence). The CDR3 is 12 residues long. The ends were cut back, 6 bases at V and 2 bases at J, with 7 bases in the middle. Drawing the rest from reference TRBV7-9 and TRBJ1-2, the complete variable domain is DTGVSQNPRHKITKRGQNVTFRCDPISEHNRLYWYRQTLGQGPEFLTYFQNEAQLEKSRLLSDRFSAERPKGSFSTLEIQRTEQGDSAMYLCASSQKNYGYTFGSGTRLTVV.

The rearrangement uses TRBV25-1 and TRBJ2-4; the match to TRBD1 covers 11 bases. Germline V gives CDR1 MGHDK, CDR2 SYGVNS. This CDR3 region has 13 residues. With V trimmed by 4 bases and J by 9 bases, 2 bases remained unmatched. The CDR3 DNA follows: TGTGCCAGCAGTGCCGGGACAGGGGGCATTCAGTACTTC. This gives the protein CASSAGTGGIQYF.

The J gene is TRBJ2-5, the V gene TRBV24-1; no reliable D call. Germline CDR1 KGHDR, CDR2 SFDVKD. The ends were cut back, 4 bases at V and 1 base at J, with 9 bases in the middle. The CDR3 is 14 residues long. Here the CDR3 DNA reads TGTGCCACCAGTGACCCCACGAGCCAAGAGACCCAGTACTTC. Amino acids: CATSDPTSQETQYF.

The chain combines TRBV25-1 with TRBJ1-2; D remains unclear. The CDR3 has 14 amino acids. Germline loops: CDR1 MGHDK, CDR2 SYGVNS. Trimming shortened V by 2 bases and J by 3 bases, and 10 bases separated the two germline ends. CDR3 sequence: CASSELAGDYGYTF. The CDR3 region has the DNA TGTGCCAGCAGTGAACTGGCAGGCGACTATGGCTACACCTTC.

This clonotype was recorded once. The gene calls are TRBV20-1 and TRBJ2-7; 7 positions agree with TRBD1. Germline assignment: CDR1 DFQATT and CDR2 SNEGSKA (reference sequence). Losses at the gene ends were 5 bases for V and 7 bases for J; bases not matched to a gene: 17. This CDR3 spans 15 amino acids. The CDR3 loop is CSASDGDRATHEQYF. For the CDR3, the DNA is TGCAGTGCTTCAGACGGGGACAGAGCTACTCATGAGCAGTACTTC.

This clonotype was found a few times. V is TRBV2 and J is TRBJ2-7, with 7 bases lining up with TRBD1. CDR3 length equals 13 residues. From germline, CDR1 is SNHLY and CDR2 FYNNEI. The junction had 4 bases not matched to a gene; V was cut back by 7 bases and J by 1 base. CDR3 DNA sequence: TGTGCCAGCACCCCGGGACAGTCCTACGAGCAGTACTTC. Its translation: CASTPGQSYEQYF.

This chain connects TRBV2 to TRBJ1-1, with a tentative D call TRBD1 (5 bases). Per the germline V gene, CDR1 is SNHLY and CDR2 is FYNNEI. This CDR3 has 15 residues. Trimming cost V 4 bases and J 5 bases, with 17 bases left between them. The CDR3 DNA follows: TGTGCCAGCAGTGTGTTGCAGGGATGGGAAACTGAAGCTTTCTTT. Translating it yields CASSVLQGWETEAFF.

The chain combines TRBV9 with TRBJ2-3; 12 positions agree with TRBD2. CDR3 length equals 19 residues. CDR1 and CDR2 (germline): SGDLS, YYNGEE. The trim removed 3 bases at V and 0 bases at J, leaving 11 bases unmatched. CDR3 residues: CASSATTSGGPFSTDTQYF. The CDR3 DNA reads TGTGCCAGCAGCGCCACGACTAGCGGGGGACCCTTTAGCACAGATACGCAGTATTTT.

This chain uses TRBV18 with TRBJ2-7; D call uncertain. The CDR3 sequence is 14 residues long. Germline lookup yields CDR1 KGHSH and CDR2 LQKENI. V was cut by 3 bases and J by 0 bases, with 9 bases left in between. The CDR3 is CASSPSSNSYEQYF. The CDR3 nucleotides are TGTGCCAGCTCACCCTCCTCAAACTCCTACGAGCAGTACTTC.

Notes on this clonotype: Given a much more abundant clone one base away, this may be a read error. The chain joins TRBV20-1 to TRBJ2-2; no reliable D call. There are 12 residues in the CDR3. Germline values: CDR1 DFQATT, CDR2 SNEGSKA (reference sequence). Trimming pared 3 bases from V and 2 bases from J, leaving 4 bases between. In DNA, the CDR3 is TGCAGTGCTAGGGCCAACACCGGGGAGCTGTTTTTT. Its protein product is CSARANTGELFF.

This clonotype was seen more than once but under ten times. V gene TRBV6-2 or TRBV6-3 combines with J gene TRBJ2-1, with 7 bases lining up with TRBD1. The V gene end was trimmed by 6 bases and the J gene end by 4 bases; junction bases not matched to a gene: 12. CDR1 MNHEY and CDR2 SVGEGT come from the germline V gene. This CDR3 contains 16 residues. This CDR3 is CASSWAPGQRYNEQFF. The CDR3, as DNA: TGTGCCAGCAGCTGGGCACCGGGACAGCGATACAATGAGCAGTTCTTC.

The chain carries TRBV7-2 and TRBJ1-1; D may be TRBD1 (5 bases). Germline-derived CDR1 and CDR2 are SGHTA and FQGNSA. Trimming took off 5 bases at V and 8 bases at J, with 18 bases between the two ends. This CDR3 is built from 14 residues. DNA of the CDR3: TGTGCCAGCAGCGATTCACGGGACCTCCAAGAAGCTTTCTTT. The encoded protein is CASSDSRDLQEAFF.

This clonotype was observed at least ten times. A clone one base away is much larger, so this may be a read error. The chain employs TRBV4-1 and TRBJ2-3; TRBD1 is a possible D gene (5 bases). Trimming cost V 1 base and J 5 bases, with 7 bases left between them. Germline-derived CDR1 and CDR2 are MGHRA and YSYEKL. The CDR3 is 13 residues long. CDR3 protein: CASSQGGRDTQYF. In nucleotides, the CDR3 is TGCGCCAGCAGCCAAGGGGGCAGAGATACGCAGTATTTT.

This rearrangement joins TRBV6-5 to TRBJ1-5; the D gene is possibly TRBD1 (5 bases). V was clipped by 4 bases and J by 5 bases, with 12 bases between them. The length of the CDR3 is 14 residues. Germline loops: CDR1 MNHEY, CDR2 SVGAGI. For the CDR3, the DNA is TGTGCCAGCAGTTCGCTACCAGGGTATCAGCCCCAGCATTTT. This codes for CASSSLPGYQPQHF.

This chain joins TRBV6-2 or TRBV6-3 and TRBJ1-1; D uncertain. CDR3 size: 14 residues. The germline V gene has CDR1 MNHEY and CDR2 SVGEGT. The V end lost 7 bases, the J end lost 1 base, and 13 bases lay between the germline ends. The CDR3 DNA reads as TGTGCCAGCACTGTAAGACGGACGAACACTGAAGCTTTCTTT. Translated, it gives CASTVRRTNTEAFF.

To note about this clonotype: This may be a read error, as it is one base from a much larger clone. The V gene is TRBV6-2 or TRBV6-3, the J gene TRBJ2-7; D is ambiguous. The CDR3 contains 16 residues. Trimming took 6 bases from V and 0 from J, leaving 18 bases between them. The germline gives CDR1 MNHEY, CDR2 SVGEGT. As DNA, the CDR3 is TGTGCCAGCAGCCGACCTCTATGTCCACTCTCCTACGAGCAGTACTTC. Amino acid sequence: CASSRPLCPLSYEQYF.

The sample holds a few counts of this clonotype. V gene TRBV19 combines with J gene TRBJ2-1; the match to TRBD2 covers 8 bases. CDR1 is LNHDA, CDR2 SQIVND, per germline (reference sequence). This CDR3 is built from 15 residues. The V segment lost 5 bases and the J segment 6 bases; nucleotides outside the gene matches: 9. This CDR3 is CASSLPGLEVNEQFF. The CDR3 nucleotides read TGTGCCAGTAGTTTACCGGGACTAGAGGTCAATGAGCAGTTCTTC.

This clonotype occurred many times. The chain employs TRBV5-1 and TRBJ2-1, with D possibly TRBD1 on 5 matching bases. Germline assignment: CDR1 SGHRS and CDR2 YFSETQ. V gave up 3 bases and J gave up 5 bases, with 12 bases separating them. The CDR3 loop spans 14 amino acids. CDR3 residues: CASSSTRQNNEQFF. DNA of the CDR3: TGCGCCAGCAGCTCTACAAGACAGAACAATGAGCAGTTCTTC.

CDR3 sequence (DNA): TGCAGTGCTATAGTGGGTGGAGGCTCCTACTATGGCTACACCTTC. This encodes CSAIVGGGSYYGYTF. This chain links TRBV20-1 with TRBJ1-2; no definite D call. The germline CDR1 and CDR2 sequences are DFQATT and SNEGSKA (reference sequence). This CDR3 spans 15 amino acids. The germline V and J ends were trimmed by 4 bases and 3 bases, with 18 bases remaining between them.